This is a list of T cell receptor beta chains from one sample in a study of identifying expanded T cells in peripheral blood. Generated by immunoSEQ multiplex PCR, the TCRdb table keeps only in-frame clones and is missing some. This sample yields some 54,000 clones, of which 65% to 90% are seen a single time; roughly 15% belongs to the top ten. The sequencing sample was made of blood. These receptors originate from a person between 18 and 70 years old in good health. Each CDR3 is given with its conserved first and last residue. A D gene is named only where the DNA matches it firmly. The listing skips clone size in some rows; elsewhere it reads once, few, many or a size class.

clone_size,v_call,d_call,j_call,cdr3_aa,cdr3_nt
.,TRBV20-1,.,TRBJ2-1,CSARVGAEQFF,TGCAGTGCTAGAGTCGGAGCGGAGCAGTTCTTC
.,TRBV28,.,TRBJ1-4,CASGLGGSTNEKLFF,TGTGCCAGCGGCTTGGGGGGTTCAACTAATGAAAAACTGTTTTTT
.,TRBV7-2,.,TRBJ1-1,CASSLVGGGRGGTEAFF,TGTGCCAGCAGCTTAGTAGGAGGGGGGCGAGGAGGCACTGAAGCTTTCTTT
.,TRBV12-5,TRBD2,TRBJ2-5,CASGLGLAGGETQYF,TGTGCTAGTGGTTTGGGACTAGCGGGGGGAGAGACCCAGTACTTC
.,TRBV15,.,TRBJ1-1,CATSRDRYMNTEAFF,TGTGCCACCAGCAGAGATAGGTACATGAACACTGAAGCTTTCTTT
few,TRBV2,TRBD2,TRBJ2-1,CASRPWTSGGGEFF,TGTGCCAGCAGGCCCTGGACTAGCGGGGGAGGGGAGTTCTTC
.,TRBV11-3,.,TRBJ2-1,CASGVRDEQFF,TGTGCCAGCGGGGTTCGGGATGAGCAGTTCTTC
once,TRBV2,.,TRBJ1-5,CASSPGTVSNQPQHF,TGTGCCAGCAGTCCCGGGACGGTTAGCAATCAGCCCCAGCATTTT
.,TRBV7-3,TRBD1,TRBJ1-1,CASSPSTGVRTEAFF,TGTGCCAGCAGCCCCTCTACAGGGGTTCGGACTGAAGCTTTCTTT
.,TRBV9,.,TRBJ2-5,CASSVTSRRRGREETQYF,TGTGCCAGCAGCGTCACTTCGAGGCGGCGGGGACGAGAGGAGACCCAGTACTTC
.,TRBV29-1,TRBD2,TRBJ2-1,CSVGSLAGRGEQFF,TGCAGCGTTGGATCGCTAGCGGGGCGGGGTGAGCAGTTCTTC
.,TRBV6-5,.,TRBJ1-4,CASSYSAGDEKLFF,TGTGCCAGCAGTTACTCGGCAGGAGATGAAAAACTGTTTTTT
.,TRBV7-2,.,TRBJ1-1,CASSLTRRNTEAFF,TGTGCCAGCAGCTTGACTCGACGAAACACTGAAGCTTTCTTT
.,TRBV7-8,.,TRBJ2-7,CASSPVSLGYEQYF,TGTGCCAGCAGCCCCGTTTCGCTAGGGTACGAGCAGTACTTC
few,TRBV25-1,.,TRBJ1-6,CASSAVGLSLHF,TGTGCCAGCAGTGCGGTCGGTTTGTCCCTCCACTTT